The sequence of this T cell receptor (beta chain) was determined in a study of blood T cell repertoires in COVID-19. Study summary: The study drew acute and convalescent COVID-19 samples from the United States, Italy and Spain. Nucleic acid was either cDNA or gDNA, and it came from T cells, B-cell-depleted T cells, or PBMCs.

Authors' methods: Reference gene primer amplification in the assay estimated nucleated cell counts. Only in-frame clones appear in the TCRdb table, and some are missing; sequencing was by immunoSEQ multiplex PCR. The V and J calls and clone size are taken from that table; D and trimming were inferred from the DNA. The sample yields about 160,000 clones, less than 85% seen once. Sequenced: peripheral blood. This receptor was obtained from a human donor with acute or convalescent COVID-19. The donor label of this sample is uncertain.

CDR3 amino acids: CASSVGTTYSYNEQFF. The CDR3 coding sequence is TGTGCCAGCAGCGTAGGTACAACATACTCCTACAATGAGCAGTTCTTC. The chain links TRBV9 to TRBJ2-1, with D unresolved. Germline V gene lookup returns CDR1 SGDLS and CDR2 YYNGEE. Between the trimmed V and J ends, which lost 0 bases and 0 bases, there was a span of 10 bases. The CDR3 has 16 residues.